This T cell receptor (beta chain) originates from a study of T cells after yellow fever vaccination. Via MiXCR, TCRdb re-called the 5' RACE reads, giving one row per CDR3 protein. The table has 100,000 to 150,000 distinct CDR3 sequences, over 8% seen once. This CDR3 contains 14 residues. The ends lost 6 bases at V and 8 bases at J; junction bases unmatched: 10. Looked up from germline, CDR1 is MNHEY and CDR2 is SMNVEV (reference sequence). Sequenced here: CD8+ T cells sorted from PBMCs, sampled on the day of the yellow fever booster vaccination. The TCR sequence derives from a man between 18 and 35 years old who received the YFV17D yellow fever vaccine. The genes are TRBV27 and TRBJ1-2; TRBD1 aligns across 9 bases. CDR3 DNA: TGTGCCAGCAGCCCTGGGACAGGGATGGAAGGCTACACCTTC. Residues: CASSPGTGMEGYTF.